This record covers a single TCR beta chain. Its antigen is not known. TCRdb's copy holds only in-frame clones and misses some; the assay was immunoSEQ multiplex PCR. The data contain 100,000 to 150,000 clones, approximately 94% of them singletons. This CDR3 is built from 14 residues. Trimming left V 1 base short and J 2 bases short, with 7 bases between. Germline assignment: CDR1 MGHDK and CDR2 SYGVNS. The data derive from a study of T cell responses to AZD1222 COVID-19 vaccine. Study-wide points: Reportedly, nearly half of unique spike TCRs recognized epitopes outside B.1.351/B.1.1.7 mutations.

The receptor's source is an adult who received the AZD1222 COVID-19 vaccine. This material consisted of peripheral blood, taken 28 days after the second AZD1222 dose. The V call is TRBV25-1, the J call TRBJ2-3, with D possibly being TRBD1 or TRBD2 (5 bases each). The DNA for the CDR3 is TGTGCCAGCAGTGAATCTGGGACCACAGATACGCAGTATTTT. As protein: CASSESGTTDTQYF.